Presented here are 10 T cell receptor beta chains from one specimen sequenced in a study of blood T cell repertoires in COVID-19. Clones were sequenced by immunoSEQ multiplex PCR, and TCRdb holds only the in-frame ones, with some missing. Among 400,000 or so clones listed, more than 75% were seen once. Sequencing used PBMCs or T cells enriched from blood (not recorded which). The receptors derive from a man aged 35-49 years in a cohort exposed to, infected with or recovered from COVID-19 (not recorded which).

This chain joins TRBV25-1 and TRBJ2-1; a weak D match, TRBD2 (6 bases). CDR1 and CDR2 from the germline V gene are MGHDK and SYGVNS. Trimming removed 5 bases from V and 11 bases from J, with 13 bases in between. CDR3 length equals 12 residues. The CDR3 sequence: CASSPGLLQQFF. The CDR3 DNA reads TGTGCCAGCAGTCCCGGACTACTACAGCAGTTCTTC.

This chain connects TRBV27 to TRBJ2-3; 9 bases are a match to TRBD2. V shed 6 bases, J shed 0 bases, and the junction held 7 bases outside the gene matches. Per the germline V gene, CDR1 is MNHEY and CDR2 is SMNVEV (reference sequence). The CDR3 covers 16 residues. DNA of the CDR3: TGTGCCAGCAGACCAAGACTAGCGGAAAGCACAGATACGCAGTATTTT. Translation gives CASRPRLAESTDTQYF.

A few counts support this clone. The CDR3 nucleotides read TGTGCCAGCAGTTTACACACAGGGAGCTCCTATAATTCACCCCTCCACTTT. Translation: CASSLHTGSSYNSPLHF. The chain couples TRBV28 to TRBJ1-6, with a tentative D call TRBD1 (6 bases). V lost 2 bases, J lost 0 bases, and 11 bases lay in between. This CDR3 has 17 residues. Germline loops: CDR1 MDHEN, CDR2 SYDVKM.

The chain recombines TRBV11-2 with TRBJ1-4, with D uncertain. CDR3 size: 15 residues. The germline V and J ends were trimmed by 1 base and 8 bases, with 14 bases remaining between them. Germline CDR1 SGHAT, CDR2 FQNNGV. The CDR3 sequence is CASSLGRSKREKLFF. DNA for the CDR3: TGTGCCAGCAGCTTAGGTCGGTCAAAACGGGAAAAACTGTTTTTT.

The J gene is TRBJ1-2, the V gene TRBV5-1; D is possibly TRBD1 (6 bases). In germline, CDR1 is SGHRS, CDR2 YFSETQ. Trimming took 0 bases from V and 5 from J, leaving 11 bases between them. CDR3 length: 14 amino acids. CDR3 bases: TGCGCCAGCAGCTTGGACAGGGAAGCGTATGGCTACACCTTC. Amino acids: CASSLDREAYGYTF.

The chain recombines TRBV6-5 with TRBJ2-2; the match to TRBD1 covers 9 bases. The J segment lost 5 bases and the V segment lost 6 bases, leaving 4 bases of the junction unmatched. Germline values: CDR1 MNHEY, CDR2 SVGAGI. CDR3 length equals 14 residues. The CDR3 is CASRPGTGTGELFF. CDR3 DNA: TGTGCCAGCAGACCCGGGACAGGGACCGGGGAGCTGTTTTTT.

CDR3 protein: CASSPRIAYQETQYF. In DNA form, the CDR3 reads TGTGCCAGCAGCCCCCGGATAGCATACCAAGAGACCCAGTACTTC. The genes are TRBV9 and TRBJ2-5, with D unresolved. The CDR3 contains 15 residues. Trimming took 4 bases from V and 0 from J, leaving 13 bases between them. CDR1 and CDR2 from the germline V gene are SGDLS and YYNGEE.

The chain recombines TRBV3-1 (or the pseudogene TRBV3-2) with TRBJ2-5; weak D call: TRBD2 (5 bases). CDR3 length: 14 residues. Between the trimmed V and J ends, which lost 1 base and 0 bases, there was a span of 6 bases. Germline loops: CDR1 LGHDT, CDR2 YNNKEL (reference sequence). The CDR3: CASSQGLNQETQYF. The CDR3 DNA sequence: TGTGCCAGCAGCCAAGGACTAAACCAAGAGACCCAGTACTTC.

The chain couples TRBV5-1 to TRBJ1-2; unclear D gene. The V gene lost 0 bases and the J gene lost 1 base, with 7 bases spanning the gap. Germline V gene lookup returns CDR1 SGHRS and CDR2 YFSETQ. The CDR3 spans 14 residues. The CDR3 region has the DNA TGCGCCAGCAGCTTGGCAGGTTTTAACTATGGCTACACCTTC. Amino acid sequence: CASSLAGFNYGYTF.

This clone was detected only a few times. V usage is TRBV19 and J usage is TRBJ2-2; 9 nucleotides line up with TRBD1. Germline lookup yields CDR1 LNHDA and CDR2 SQIVND (reference sequence). This CDR3 is built from 13 residues. Trimming at V came to 6 bases and at J to 6 bases, leaving 2 bases not matched to a gene. DNA of the CDR3: TGTGCCAGTAGAGGACAGGGGCCCGGGGAGCTGTTTTTT. This translates into CASRGQGPGELFF.